Listed below are T cell receptor beta chains from one sample, sequenced in a study of blood T cell repertoires in COVID-19. The protocol was immunoSEQ multiplex PCR, while the TCRdb copy is restricted to in-frame clones and leaves out a portion. The sample yields around 99,000 clones, around three quarters seen once. The sample comprised peripheral blood. These receptors came from a man in his fifties or sixties who had recovered from COVID-19. The CDR3 runs from the conserved cysteine through the conserved F or W. D genes are given only for firm matches. Not all rows give a size; the values are once, few, many and, for expanded clones, a class.

d_call	clone_size	v_call	j_call	cdr3_nt	cdr3_aa
TRBD1	-	TRBV6-5	TRBJ1-2	TGTGCCAGCAGTCCGGGACAGGGGTCTAACTATGGCTACACCTTC	CASSPGQGSNYGYTF
-	-	TRBV25-1	TRBJ1-1	TGTGCCAGCAGTGAATCCAGGAACACTGAAGCTTTCTTT	CASSESRNTEAFF
-	-	TRBV14	TRBJ1-4	TGTGCCAGCAGCCAAGTAGCCCGGGGAAAACTGTTTTTT	CASSQVARGKLFF
-	-	TRBV7-9	TRBJ1-1	TGTGCCAGCAAAAGGGAGGGGAGGACTGAAGCTTTCTTT	CASKREGRTEAFF
TRBD1	-	TRBV27	TRBJ1-2	TGTGCCAGCAGTTCCCCGGGACAGGGGTCCGGCTACACCTTC	CASSSPGQGSGYTF
TRBD1	-	TRBV6-1	TRBJ1-5	TGTGCCAGCAGTGGCGGGACAGCCCTCTATAGCAATCAGCCCCAGCATTTT	CASSGGTALYSNQPQHF
-	-	TRBV5-8	TRBJ1-5	TGTGCCAGCAGCCTGGGAGTTCATAGCAATCAGCCCCAGCATTTT	CASSLGVHSNQPQHF
-	-	TRBV12-3/TRBV12-4	TRBJ1-5	TGTGCCAGCAGAGCAGGGCAAAATCAGCCCCAGCATTTT	CASRAGQNQPQHF
TRBD1	-	TRBV2	TRBJ1-3	TGTGCCAGCAGGGGACAGGGAGCTGGAAACACCATATATTTT	CASRGQGAGNTIYF
-	-	TRBV24-1	TRBJ2-3	TGTGCCACCAGTGATTTGGGCGGTAACGGGGATACGCAGTATTTT	CATSDLGGNGDTQYF
-	-	TRBV6-2/TRBV6-3	TRBJ2-1	TGTGCCAGCAGTTACTCACGACTAAGCCTCTACAATGAGCAGTTCTTC	CASSYSRLSLYNEQFF
-	-	TRBV19	TRBJ2-6	TGTGCCAGTAGCTGGGGCCGACGCTCTGGGGCCAACGTCCTGACTTTC	CASSWGRRSGANVLTF
-	-	TRBV28	TRBJ1-5	TGTGCCAGCAGTTTAGCAGGTAGCAATCAGCCCCAGCATTTT	CASSLAGSNQPQHF
TRBD1	-	TRBV27	TRBJ2-7	TGTGCCAGCATTAGTATTTCCGGGACAGGGACCTACGAGCAGTACTTC	CASISISGTGTYEQYF
-	-	TRBV30	TRBJ1-6	TGTGCCTGGGAACAGACCGCTAATTCACCCCTCCACTTT	CAWEQTANSPLHF
-	-	TRBV4-1	TRBJ2-7	TGCGCCAGCAGTCTGGACCGGGGTTACGAGCAGTACTTC	CASSLDRGYEQYF
-	-	TRBV11-3	TRBJ2-2	TGTGCCAGCAGCCCACTTAGCAGTACCGGGGAGCTGTTTTTT	CASSPLSSTGELFF
-	-	TRBV7-6	TRBJ2-7	TGTGCCAGCAGCTTAGCGCAGGTGGGTATATACTCCTACGAGCAGTACTTC	CASSLAQVGIYSYEQYF
-	-	TRBV6-4	TRBJ1-5	TGTGCCAGCAGTCTCCCCTGCCTTTCCGCATCGGGCAATCAGCCCCAGCATTTT	CASSLPCLSASGNQPQHF
TRBD2	-	TRBV11-1	TRBJ2-3	TGTGCCAGCAGCTTATGGGCTAGCGGGGGGAGTGCGCAGTATTTT	CASSLWASGGSAQYF
TRBD1	-	TRBV9	TRBJ2-1	TGTGCCAGCACCGGGACAGGGACTGTTGGTGAGCAGTTCTTC	CASTGTGTVGEQFF
TRBD1	few	TRBV7-9	TRBJ1-6	TGTGCCAGCAGCCGGACAGGGGGGTATAATTCACCCCTCCACTTT	CASSRTGGYNSPLHF
TRBD2	-	TRBV9	TRBJ2-5	TGTGCCAGCAGCGTAGACGTTGCGGGAGGAGAGACCCAGTACTTC	CASSVDVAGGETQYF
-	-	TRBV5-5	TRBJ1-3	TGTGCCAGCAGCATTGGACAGATGGGCTCTGGAAACACCATATATTTT	CASSIGQMGSGNTIYF
-	-	TRBV5-5	TRBJ1-3	TGTGCCAGCAGCCCCGCCGGGGGGGCTGGAAACACCATATATTTT	CASSPAGGAGNTIYF
-	few	TRBV29-1	TRBJ2-7	TGCAGCGTTGCTAGCAGTGCGAGCTCCTACGAGCAGTACTTC	CSVASSASSYEQYF
TRBD2	-	TRBV11-2	TRBJ2-1	TGTGCCAGCAGCTTAGATCAGGTAGCGGGAGTCAATGAGCAGTTCTTC	CASSLDQVAGVNEQFF
-	-	TRBV12-2	TRBJ1-2	TGTGCAAGTCGCTTACCTGGGGAGGGCTTACAGGGCTATGGCTACACCTTC	CASRLPGEGLQGYGYTF
TRBD1	-	TRBV6-4	TRBJ1-2	TGTGCCAGCAGTAGCGAGACAGGGAACTATGGCTACACCTTC	CASSSETGNYGYTF
TRBD1	-	TRBV5-1	TRBJ2-7	TGCGCCAGCAGCTTAAACCCGACAGGGGCAACCTACGAGCAGTACTTC	CASSLNPTGATYEQYF
-	-	TRBV30	TRBJ1-2	TGTGCCTGGAGTGTGCTGGGGGGGGGCTACACCTTC	CAWSVLGGGYTF
-	-	TRBV18	TRBJ2-3	TGTGCCAGCTCACCTGGGCAGGAGGGAACAGATACGCAGTATTTT	CASSPGQEGTDTQYF
-	-	TRBV7-8	TRBJ1-5	TGTGCCAGCAGCCGAGACAGATTCTTCCATCAGCCCCAGCATTTT	CASSRDRFFHQPQHF
-	-	TRBV5-1	TRBJ2-7	TGCGCCAGCAGCTCGGGGGTTTACGAGCAGTACTTC	CASSSGVYEQYF
TRBD2	-	TRBV9	TRBJ2-7	TGTGCCAGCAGCGTAGGGGAGGGTAGTCGCGAGCAGTACTTC	CASSVGEGSREQYF
TRBD2	-	TRBV11-2	TRBJ2-1	TGTGCCAGCAGCTTCCGGACTAGCGGGAGGCAAGATGAGCAGTTCTTC	CASSFRTSGRQDEQFF
-	-	TRBV11-2	TRBJ2-7	TGTGCCAGCAGCTTAGATTCAGACTACGAGCAGTACTTC	CASSLDSDYEQYF